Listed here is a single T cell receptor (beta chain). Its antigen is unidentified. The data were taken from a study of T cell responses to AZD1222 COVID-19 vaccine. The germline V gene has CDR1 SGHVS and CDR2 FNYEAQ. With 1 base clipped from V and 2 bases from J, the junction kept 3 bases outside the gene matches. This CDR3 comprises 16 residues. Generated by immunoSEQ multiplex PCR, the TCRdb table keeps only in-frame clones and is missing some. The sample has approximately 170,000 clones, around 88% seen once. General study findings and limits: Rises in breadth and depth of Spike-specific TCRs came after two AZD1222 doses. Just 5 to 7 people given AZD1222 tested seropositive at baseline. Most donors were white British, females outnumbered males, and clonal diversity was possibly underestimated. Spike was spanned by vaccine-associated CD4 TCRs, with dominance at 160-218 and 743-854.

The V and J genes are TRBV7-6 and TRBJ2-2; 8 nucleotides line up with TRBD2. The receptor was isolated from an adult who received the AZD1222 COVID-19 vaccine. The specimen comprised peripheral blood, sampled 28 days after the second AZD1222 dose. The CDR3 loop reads CASSLVAGLNTGELFF. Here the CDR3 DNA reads TGTGCCAGCAGCTTAGTAGCGGGGCTAAACACCGGGGAGCTGTTTTTT. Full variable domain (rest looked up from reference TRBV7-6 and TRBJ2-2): GAGVSQSPRYKVTKRGQDVALRCDPISGHVSLYWYRQALGQGPEFLTYFNYEAQQDKSGLPNDRFSAERPEGSISTLTIQRTEQRDSAMYRCASSLVAGLNTGELFFGEGSRLTVL.